This TCR beta chain was recorded in a study of tumor-infiltrating lymphocytes in primary liver carcinoma. As to this clonotype: Its antigen is as yet unknown. Compared with germline, one end of the junction differs, possibly owing to a read error.

From about 490 ng of total RNA, TCR beta-specific cDNA was reverse-transcribed using a constant-region primer. Each TCR beta library was derived from three nested multiplex PCR rounds that employed slightly modified ARM-PCR. The two initial PCR rounds, roughly 9 cycles each, used TRBV1-TRBV30 forward and C-beta reverse primers. TCRdb passed the multiplex PCR reads through MiXCR, listing each CDR3 protein once. Found here are tens of thousands of distinct CDR3 sequences, about 80% of them singletons; the top ten hold around 24%. The source material, roughly 18-30 mg of unsorted bulk tissue, was used to co-extract RNA and DNA. The authors sampled five separate regions per tumor. In germline, CDR1 is GTSNPN, CDR2 SVGIG (reference sequence). The CDR3 runs 13 residues. General study points: Tumors had a top-250-clone fraction that was significantly higher than blood (p = 0.039). Just around 7.5-25% of top clones spanned all five tumor regions.

The clonotype originates from a man aged 40-49 years with primary liver carcinoma and hepatitis B virus infection. Sequenced input: liver tumor tissue from sampling region 5. Sample subset: tumor region T5, tumor centre. The chain combines TRBV30 with TRBJ1-2; TRBD1 agrees at 8 bases. The chain's CDR3 is CALSPRTGNGCTF. DNA for the CDR3: TGTGCCTTGAGTCCCCGGACAGGGAATGGCTGCACCTTC. The full variable domain, in which reference TRBV30 and TRBJ1-2 provide the parts outside the CDR3, is SQTIHQWPATLVQPVGSPLSLECTVEGTSNPNLYWYRQAAGRGLQLLFYSVGIGQISSEVPQNLSASRPQDRQFILSSKKLLLSDSGFYLCALSPRTGNGCTFGSGTRLTVV.